Listed below are T cell receptor beta chains from one sample, sequenced in a study of T cells after yellow fever vaccination. TCRdb ran MiXCR on the 5' RACE reads and lists one entry per CDR3 protein. The sample carries more than 90,000 distinct CDR3 sequences, roughly 8.9% recorded once. This material consisted of CD8+ T cells sorted from PBMCs, taken 45 days after the yellow fever booster vaccination. These receptors all come from a man aged 25 to 45 who received the YFV17D yellow fever vaccine. CDR3s include the opening cysteine and the closing phenylalanine or tryptophan. Fields, in order: D gene, J gene, clone size, V gene, CDR3 length, CDR3 protein, CDR3 DNA. The D gene is left open where the match is weak. Clone size is given for some rows only: seen once, a few or many times, or a class if the clone is expanded.

D: .; J: TRBJ2-1; size: many; V: TRBV6-2/TRBV6-3; length: 16; CDR3: CASTLTQGSPLDEQFF; DNA: TGTGCCAGCACCCTCACACAGGGCTCTCCCTTGGATGAGCAGTTCTTC
D: .; J: TRBJ2-7; size: many; V: TRBV7-9; length: 11; CDR3: CASSLDYEQYF; DNA: TGTGCCAGCAGCTTAGACTACGAGCAGTACTTC
D: TRBD1; J: TRBJ2-7; size: many; V: TRBV29-1; length: 13; CDR3: CSVMGQGIHEQYF; DNA: TGCAGCGTGATGGGACAGGGTATCCACGAGCAGTACTTC
D: .; J: TRBJ2-5; size: .; V: TRBV6-2/TRBV6-3; length: 15; CDR3: CASSYLPGDEENQYF; DNA: TGTGCCAGCAGTTATCTACCGGGGGACGAAGAGAACCAGTACTTC
D: TRBD1; J: TRBJ2-6; size: few; V: TRBV6-1; length: 16; CDR3: CASSETGFVGANVLTF; DNA: TGTGCCAGCAGTGAGACAGGGTTTGTTGGGGCCAACGTCCTGACTTTC
D: .; J: TRBJ2-1; size: many; V: TRBV27; length: 14; CDR3: CASSLSPRGNEQFF; DNA: TGTGCCAGCAGTTTATCCCCCCGAGGGAATGAGCAGTTCTTC
D: TRBD2; J: TRBJ2-1; size: many; V: TRBV7-9; length: 15; CDR3: CASSNPGLGYHEQFF; DNA: TGTGCCAGCAGCAACCCGGGACTAGGATATCATGAGCAGTTCTTC
D: .; J: TRBJ2-5; size: few; V: TRBV7-9; length: 16; CDR3: CASSLGGGTFQETQYF; DNA: TGTGCCAGCAGCTTAGGTGGGGGGACATTCCAAGAGACCCAGTACTTC
D: .; J: TRBJ1-1; size: many; V: TRBV12-3/TRBV12-4; length: 13; CDR3: CASSLGENTEAFF; DNA: TGTGCCAGCAGTTTAGGGGAGAACACTGAAGCTTTCTTT
D: TRBD2; J: TRBJ2-5; size: few; V: TRBV7-9; length: 16; CDR3: CASAPATGLAGLIEYF; DNA: TGTGCCAGCGCTCCCGCAACGGGACTAGCGGGCCTGATTGAGTACTTC
D: .; J: TRBJ1-1; size: few; V: TRBV2; length: 11; CDR3: CASNVGGEAFF; DNA: TGTGCCAGCAACGTCGGTGGCGAGGCTTTCTTT
D: .; J: TRBJ2-7; size: many; V: TRBV20-1; length: 14; CDR3: CSASGGTDPYEQYF; DNA: TGCAGTGCTAGCGGAGGGACAGACCCCTACGAGCAGTACTTC
D: .; J: TRBJ2-6; size: few; V: TRBV12-3/TRBV12-4; length: 14; CDR3: CASSGGVGANVLTF; DNA: TGTGCCAGCAGTGGAGGGGTCGGGGCCAACGTCCTGACTTTC
D: TRBD1; J: TRBJ2-3; size: many; V: TRBV6-5; length: 15; CDR3: CASSQGEINTDTQYF; DNA: TGTGCCAGCAGCCAGGGGGAGATCAACACAGATACGCAGTATTTT
D: TRBD2; J: TRBJ2-2; size: .; V: TRBV4-3; length: 17; CDR3: CASSQDNLAGGYGELFF; DNA: TGCGCCAGCAGCCAAGATAACCTAGCGGGAGGGTACGGGGAGCTGTTTTTT
D: .; J: TRBJ2-4; size: many; V: TRBV4-3; length: 15; CDR3: CASSHTHVAKNIQYF; DNA: TGCGCCAGCAGCCATACACACGTAGCCAAAAACATTCAGTACTTC
D: TRBD2; J: TRBJ2-5; size: few; V: TRBV6-1; length: 14; CDR3: CASNRLAATETQYF; DNA: TGTGCCAGCAACAGACTAGCGGCCACGGAGACCCAGTACTTC
D: .; J: TRBJ2-5; size: many; V: TRBV12-3/TRBV12-4; length: 13; CDR3: CASIDSNQETQYF; DNA: TGTGCCAGCATAGACAGCAACCAAGAGACCCAGTACTTC
D: TRBD2; J: TRBJ2-7; size: .; V: TRBV4-3; length: 16; CDR3: CASSPSRGEPPYEQYF; DNA: TGCGCCAGCAGCCCTTCCCGGGGGGAACCCCCCTACGAGCAGTACTTC
D: .; J: TRBJ2-7; size: few; V: TRBV2; length: 12; CDR3: CAVNGGGPEQYF; DNA: TGTGCCGTAAATGGTGGTGGGCCCGAGCAGTACTTC
D: .; J: TRBJ2-2; size: many; V: TRBV12-3/TRBV12-4; length: 16; CDR3: CASSSFRSGPDGELFF; DNA: TGTGCCAGCAGTTCTTTCAGATCGGGGCCCGACGGGGAGCTGTTTTTT
D: .; J: TRBJ2-2; size: many; V: TRBV29-1; length: 13; CDR3: CSVDVANTGELFF; DNA: TGCAGCGTGGACGTAGCGAACACCGGGGAGCTGTTTTTT